Below, 21 T cell receptor beta chains from the same sample are listed, as sequenced in a study of blood T cell repertoires in COVID-19. The table came from immunoSEQ multiplex PCR; TCRdb's copy has only in-frame clones and leaves some out. The top ten clones hold 2% to 3% of a sample with 200,000 to 250,000 clones, roughly 85% of them seen once. Source material: peripheral blood. The receptors stem from a woman in her 70s with COVID-19, enrolled during active disease.

The rearrangement uses TRBV5-1 and TRBJ1-4; D might be TRBD1 (6 bases). Germline V gene lookup returns CDR1 SGHRS and CDR2 YFSETQ. Trimming left V 0 bases short and J 3 bases short, with 12 bases between. This CDR3 has 16 residues. CDR3 in amino acids: CASSLDRQVPNEKLFF. CDR3 bases: TGCGCCAGCAGCTTGGACAGACAGGTCCCTAATGAAAAACTGTTTTTT.

The V and J genes are TRBV4-2 and TRBJ2-7, with D maybe TRBD2 (5 bases). The CDR3 totals 18 residues. Germline V gives CDR1 LGHNA, CDR2 YNFKEQ. V lost 1 base to trimming and J lost 4 bases, with 23 bases between them. The CDR3, as DNA: TGTGCCAGCAGCCAAGTATCTGGGGTGGGCATCGAGGGTTACGAGCAGTACTTC. Amino acids: CASSQVSGVGIEGYEQYF.

The chain recombines TRBV2 with TRBJ1-3; D unclear. V was cut by 1 base and J by 1 base, with 8 bases left in between. Germline V gene lookup returns CDR1 SNHLY and CDR2 FYNNEI. CDR3 length equals 15 residues. As DNA, the CDR3 is TGTGCCAGCAGTGAAGGGGCCATGTCTGGAAACACCATATATTTT. This encodes CASSEGAMSGNTIYF.

This chain uses TRBV6-5 with TRBJ2-7; D uncertain. CDR3 length equals 13 residues. V was cut by 2 bases and J by 3 bases, with 8 bases left in between. CDR1 is MNHEY and CDR2 is SVGAGI in the germline V gene. The CDR3 nucleotides are TGTGCCAGCAGTTACCTCCACAGCTACGAGCAGTACTTC. This encodes CASSYLHSYEQYF.

In the case of this clone: The sample holds other DNA sequences that translate to the same CDR3. The chain recombines TRBV9 with TRBJ2-1; 8 bases are a match to TRBD2. This CDR3 spans 15 amino acids. Germline V CDR1 and CDR2: SGDLS, YYNGEE. V was clipped by 3 bases and J by 0 bases; unmatched bases: 2. The CDR3, as DNA: TGTGCCAGCAGCGCCAGCGGGAGCTCCTACAATGAGCAGTTCTTC. It encodes CASSASGSSYNEQFF.

The V and J genes are TRBV6-5 and TRBJ1-2; a weak D match, TRBD1 (6 bases). Germline lookup yields CDR1 MNHEY and CDR2 SVGAGI. Trimming cost V 3 bases and J 8 bases, with 22 bases left between them. There are 16 residues in the CDR3. The CDR3 reads CASSYLPHRVLSGYTF. The DNA for the CDR3 is TGTGCCAGCAGTTATCTCCCCCACAGGGTTTTGAGCGGCTACACCTTC.

The chain carries TRBV7-2 and TRBJ1-4; no reliable D call. Trimming left V 6 bases short and J 5 bases short, with 7 bases between. Germline CDR1 SGHTA, CDR2 FQGNSA. The CDR3 runs to 12 residues. CDR3 DNA: TGTGCCAGCAGACTTATCAATGAAAAACTGTTTTTT. This gives the protein CASRLINEKLFF. The full variable domain, completed using reference TRBV7-2 and TRBJ1-4, is GAGVSQSPSNKVTEKGKDVELRCDPISGHTALYWYRQSLGQGLEFLIYFQGNSAPDKSGLPSDRFSAERTGGSVSTLTIQRTQQEDSAVYLCASRLINEKLFFGSGTQLSVL.

This sequence joins TRBV5-4 and TRBJ2-5, with no clear D. CDR1 and CDR2 (germline): SGHNT, YYREEE (reference sequence). The CDR3 is 16 amino acids. Trimming stripped 0 bases from V and 0 bases from J, with 12 bases between. CDR3 sequence (DNA): TGTGCCAGCAGCTTGGCCGGTCTGACAAACCAAGAGACCCAGTACTTC. Protein sequence: CASSLAGLTNQETQYF. Based on the CDR3 plus reference TRBV5-4 and TRBJ2-5, the full variable domain is ETGVTQSPTHLIKTRGQQVTLRCSSQSGHNTVSWYQQALGQGPQFIFQYYREEENGRGNFPPRFSGLQFPNYSSELNVNALELDDSALYLCASSLAGLTNQETQYFGPGTRLLVL.

J is TRBJ2-7 and V is TRBV2; D is unresolved. With 6 bases removed from V and 2 bases from J, the gap between germline ends came to 14 bases. This CDR3 is built from 14 residues. Per germline, CDR1 SNHLY and CDR2 FYNNEI. CDR3 in amino acids: CASRSDNLPYEQYF. In DNA form, the CDR3 reads TGTGCCAGCAGATCAGATAATCTCCCCTACGAGCAGTACTTC.

Regarding this clone: This same CDR3 is encoded by further DNA sequences in the sample. The rearrangement joins TRBV15 to TRBJ1-5, with D possibly matching TRBD1 (6 bases). V was trimmed by 4 bases and J by 1 base, leaving 11 bases between them. This CDR3 has 15 amino acids. The germline CDR1 and CDR2 sequences are LNHNV and YYDKDF (reference sequence). As DNA, the CDR3 is TGTGCCACCAGCACGGGACAAGGGAGCAATCAGCCCCAGCATTTT. It codes for CATSTGQGSNQPQHF.

Here the CDR3 reads CASSYSYGDSPLHF. The DNA of the CDR3 is TGTGCCAGCAGTTACTCATACGGAGATTCACCCCTCCACTTT. V usage is TRBV6-2 or TRBV6-3 and J usage is TRBJ1-6; D not resolved. Per the germline V gene, CDR1 is MNHEY and CDR2 is SVGEGT. The V gene lost 0 bases and the J gene lost 8 bases, with 8 bases spanning the gap. The length of the CDR3 is 14 residues.

The J gene is TRBJ1-3, the V gene TRBV28, with D perhaps matching TRBD1 (5 bases). This CDR3 has 15 amino acids. CDR1 and CDR2 from the germline V gene are MDHEN and SYDVKM. Trimming shortened V by 6 bases and J by 0 bases, and 12 bases separated the two germline ends. The CDR3 protein is CASSSRADSGNTIYF. CDR3 sequence (DNA): TGTGCCAGCAGCTCCAGGGCCGACTCTGGAAACACCATATATTTT.

CDR3 DNA sequence: TGTGCCAGCAGTGATGGCAGGGGGCTGGGGAACATTCAGTACTTC. Encoded protein: CASSDGRGLGNIQYF. This chain uses TRBV6-1 with TRBJ2-4; the match to TRBD1 covers 8 bases. Germline V lookup: CDR1 MNHNS, CDR2 SASEGT. The CDR3 loop spans 15 amino acids. The ends lost 3 bases at V and 7 bases at J; junction bases unmatched: 8.

The CDR3, as DNA: TGCGCCAGCAGCCAAGCTCCGGGAAACTATGGCTACACCTTC. It codes for CASSQAPGNYGYTF. The rearrangement uses TRBV4-3 and TRBJ1-2; D is undetermined. The CDR3 extends over 14 amino acids. Trimming stripped 1 base from V and 2 bases from J, with 8 bases between. The V gene's germline CDR1 is LGHNA and CDR2 YSLEER.

The chain joins TRBV11-2 to TRBJ2-1; TRBD2 matches at 8 bases. Germline V gives CDR1 SGHAT, CDR2 FQNNGV. The junction had 10 bases not matched to a gene; V was cut back by 5 bases and J by 1 base. The CDR3 extends over 17 amino acids. In nucleotides, the CDR3 is TGTGCCAGCAGCCTCCCAACTAGCGGAGATTCCTACAATGAGCAGTTCTTC. This codes for CASSLPTSGDSYNEQFF.

The chain combines TRBV7-2 with TRBJ2-1; 11 bases map to TRBD2. Losses at the gene ends were 3 bases for V and 4 bases for J; bases not matched to a gene: 5. The CDR3 sequence is 16 residues long. Germline CDR1 is SGHTA and CDR2 is FQGNSA. The CDR3 DNA sequence: TGTGCCAGCAGCTTTAAAGGGACTAGCGGATACAATGAGCAGTTCTTC. Its protein product is CASSFKGTSGYNEQFF.

This chain links TRBV19 with TRBJ1-2; 7 bases map to TRBD1. The CDR3 length is 14 residues. CDR1 LNHDA and CDR2 SQIVND come from the germline V gene (reference sequence). V was pared by 6 bases and J by 4 bases, with 8 bases of the junction left unmatched. The CDR3 is CASSRQGSGYGYTF. CDR3 bases: TGTGCCAGTAGCCGACAGGGTTCGGGCTATGGCTACACCTTC.

The chain joins TRBV9 to TRBJ2-1; 7 bases are a match to TRBD2. V shed 4 bases, J shed 1 base, and the junction held 11 bases outside the gene matches. CDR1 and CDR2 from the germline V gene are SGDLS and YYNGEE. This CDR3 has 17 residues. Written as DNA, the CDR3 is TGTGCCAGCAGCACTTTGGGGGGAGCGGGATCCTACAATGAGCAGTTCTTC. Protein sequence: CASSTLGGAGSYNEQFF.

The CDR3 here is CSVEDTPGVEAFF. Written as DNA, the CDR3 is TGCAGCGTCGAGGACACCCCTGGCGTTGAAGCTTTCTTT. The chain has TRBV29-1 and TRBJ1-1; D possibly corresponds to TRBD1 (5 bases). This CDR3 is 13 amino acids long. V shed 6 bases and J shed 7 bases, with 18 bases lying between them. Germline V gene lookup returns CDR1 SQVTM and CDR2 ANQGSEA.

The DNA of the CDR3 is TGTGCCAGCACTCCCGGAGGAGGGCTTAACTATGGCTACACCTTC. Translation gives CASTPGGGLNYGYTF. J is TRBJ1-2 and V is TRBV7-2; D not certain. There are 15 residues in the CDR3. Germline loops: CDR1 SGHTA, CDR2 FQGNSA. Trimming cost V 7 bases and J 1 base, with 16 bases left between them.

This clone was seen just once. The chain uses TRBV15 and TRBJ2-7; TRBD2 aligns across 7 bases. V lost 0 bases and J lost 3; bases outside the gene matches: 5. CDR3 length: 15 residues. Germline-derived CDR1 and CDR2 are LNHNV and YYDKDF (reference sequence). The CDR3 sequence is CATSRDPGLVYEQYF. CDR3 coding DNA: TGTGCCACCAGCAGAGATCCAGGACTAGTCTACGAGCAGTACTTC.